The 5 T cell receptor beta chains in this list originate from one sample, sequenced in a study of T-cell reconstitution after alpha-beta-depleted transplantation in children. During its preparation, the TCRbeta library received unique molecular identifiers. TCRdb redid the calling of the PCR reads with MiXCR, one entry per CDR3 protein. The sample has fewer than 350,000 distinct CDR3 sequences, about 9.5% seen once. The specimen was PBMCs, collected before TCRalphabeta/CD19-depleted stem cell transplant. The receptors come from a boy less than two years old with acute myeloid leukemia, due to receive a stem cell transplant.

The chain joins TRBV29-1 to TRBJ1-1; D is uncertain. CDR1 is SQVTM and CDR2 is ANQGSEA in the germline V gene. Trimming took 2 bases from V and 1 from J, leaving 5 bases between them. This CDR3 spans 12 amino acids. The CDR3 sequence is CSVERQNTEAFF. The CDR3, as DNA: TGCAGCGTTGAACGACAGAACACTGAAGCTTTCTTT.

The rearrangement joins TRBV27 to TRBJ1-6, with TRBD1 matching over 8 bases. The J segment lost 10 bases and the V segment lost 5 bases, leaving 7 bases of the junction unmatched. The CDR3 sequence is 14 residues long. CDR1 is MNHEY and CDR2 is SMNVEV in the germline V gene (reference sequence). Written as DNA, the CDR3 is TGTGCCAGCAGTAGCCAGGGGGCGGGCTCACCCCTCCACTTT. Translation gives CASSSQGAGSPLHF.

V is TRBV5-1 and J is TRBJ1-2; 7 bases agree with TRBD1. V lost 4 bases to trimming and J lost 5 bases; unmatched junction nucleotides: 8. Germline loops: CDR1 SGHRS, CDR2 YFSETQ. The CDR3 is made up of 14 amino acids. The CDR3 DNA is TGCGCCAGCAGCACCACAGGGGCCGGTTATGGCTACACCTTC. As protein: CASSTTGAGYGYTF.

This clonotype came up many times. This sequence joins TRBV28 and TRBJ1-5, with a weak D call TRBD1 (6 bases). Germline V gene data show CDR1 as MDHEN and CDR2 as SYDVKM. V lost 1 base and J 0 bases, leaving 10 bases between the germline ends. The CDR3 spans 16 residues. Here the CDR3 reads CASSLLAGVSNQPQHF. In nucleotides, the CDR3 is TGTGCCAGCAGTTTATTGGCAGGGGTTAGCAATCAGCCCCAGCATTTT.

This clonotype was observed at least ten times. The germline gene is not matched at one end of the junction; a read error may be the cause. The chain carries TRBV5-1 and TRBJ2-1, with unresolved D. Germline CDR1 is SGHRS and CDR2 is YFSETQ. This CDR3 has 12 amino acids. The chain's CDR3 is CSSSVIGNEQFF. The CDR3 region has the DNA TGCTCCAGCAGCGTAATCGGGAATGAGCAGTTCTTC.